The following is a TCR beta chain sequence with its context. The antigen is not known. The CDR3 length is 19 residues. Per the germline V gene, CDR1 is ENHRY and CDR2 is SYGVKD. Trimming stripped 5 bases from V and 7 bases from J, with 32 bases between. The entry originates in a study of metastatic and nonmetastatic thyroid tumors. Study overall: Repertoires from malignant and benign thyroid patients were compared across blood and tumor or nodule tissue. The study's findings and limits: Patients with malignant thyroid tumors reportedly had significantly higher TCR beta diversity than those with benign nodules, in blood and tumor.

Each patient went into thyroid surgery without having received any treatment. TCRdb reanalyzed the PCR reads via MiXCR. The sample shows almost 85,000 clones, about 12% of them seen only once. This chain uses TRBV10-3 with TRBJ1-2; D is perhaps TRBD1 (6 bases). The clonotype was recovered from a female donor with papillary thyroid cancer or a benign thyroid nodule (not recorded which). Some clones in this sample may be carry-over from other donors' samples. Source material: tumor tissue. The CDR3 nucleotides read TGTGCCATCAGTAGGAACAGGGATCCCAGCCCCGGGGAAGAGGCTGGCTACACCTTC. Translation: CAISRNRDPSPGEEAGYTF.